These 23 T cell receptor beta chains originate from one sample sequenced in a study of CXCR3-negative and CXCR3-positive naive CD8 T cells. The TRB cDNA libraries were prepared by 5' RACE with UMI labels. TCRdb reprocessed the 5' RACE reads; each CDR3 protein has one entry and no DNA is given. Its listing shows tens of thousands of distinct CDR3 sequences. Sequencing was done on a sample of memory CD8+ T cells from blood. The receptors shown here come from a human donor in good health. Some clones in this sample may be carry-over from other donors' samples.

This sequence joins TRBV29-1 and TRBJ2-4; TCRdb's D call of TRBD2 is untestable without DNA. Germline CDR1 is SQVTM and CDR2 is ANQGSEA. The CDR3 length is 20 residues. CDR3 sequence: CSVEDPPGGTSGVYKNIQYF.

The rearrangement joins TRBV6-2 or TRBV6-3 to TRBJ2-2; TCRdb picks TRBD2, but there is no DNA to check that call. The CDR3 is 16 amino acids. The germline V gene encodes CDR1 MNHEY and CDR2 SVGEGT. CDR3 sequence: CASSRTSGPNTGELFF.

This chain connects TRBV4-3 to TRBJ2-3. The CDR3 has 19 amino acids. Germline V gene sequence: CDR1 LGHNA, CDR2 YSLEER. The CDR3 loop reads CASSRELTSLGFTTDTQYF.

The chain combines TRBV6-1 with TRBJ2-7; lacking DNA, the TRBD2 call made by TCRdb goes unchecked. Germline lookup yields CDR1 MNHNS and CDR2 SASEGT. The CDR3 covers 12 residues. The CDR3 sequence: CASRADVREQYF.

CDR3 amino acids: CASSLNILSGEAGELFF. The V and J genes are TRBV7-2 and TRBJ2-2; the TCRdb call, TRBD2, lacks DNA for checking. This CDR3 has 17 residues. CDR1 SGHTA and CDR2 FQGNSA come from the germline V gene.

This clonotype is classed as medium-sized by frequency. This chain uses TRBV7-9 with TRBJ2-7; without DNA, the TCRdb call of TRBD1 cannot be checked. From germline, CDR1 is SEHNR and CDR2 FQNEAQ (reference sequence). This CDR3 is 12 amino acids long. The CDR3 is CASSIQGYEQYF.

The rearrangement links TRBV5-6 to TRBJ1-1. The CDR3 extends over 11 amino acids. Germline V CDR1 and CDR2: SGHDT, YYEEEE. The CDR3 loop is CASSLGVEAFF.

CDR3 sequence reads: CASSYSGNRGISTDTQYF. This chain links TRBV6-5 with TRBJ2-3; checking the TCRdb D call of TRBD1 is not possible without DNA. Looked up from germline, CDR1 is MNHEY and CDR2 is SVGAGI. The CDR3 spans 18 residues.

The chain recombines TRBV21-1 with TRBJ2-5; lacking DNA, the TRBD2 call made by TCRdb goes unchecked. TRBV21-1 is assigned pseudogene status. This CDR3 has 19 residues. The CDR3 spells CASSKQCRLAGEEKETQYF.

The chain links TRBV24-1 to TRBJ1-5; TCRdb names TRBD1, which stays unverified in the absence of DNA. The germline V gene has CDR1 KGHDR and CDR2 SFDVKD. CDR3 length: 16 residues. CDR3 sequence reads: CATSDMTPTSGSPQHF.

The gene calls are TRBV7-9 and TRBJ2-5; absent DNA, TCRdb's TRBD1 call cannot be checked. Per the germline V gene, CDR1 is SEHNR and CDR2 is FQNEAQ (reference sequence). The CDR3 sequence is 14 residues long. The CDR3 loop reads CASSFPTGQETQYF.

This clonotype counts as medium-sized (0.01 to 0.1%) by frequency. The chain is built from TRBV20-1 and TRBJ2-5; TCRdb proposes TRBD1, but this gene call is untestable without DNA. This CDR3 has 14 amino acids. The germline gives CDR1 DFQATT, CDR2 SNEGSKA (reference sequence). The CDR3: CSAAGQGVMETQYF.

This rearrangement joins TRBV14 to TRBJ1-4; TCRdb designates TRBD1, a call that cannot be tested without DNA. CDR1 SGHDN and CDR2 FVKESK come from the germline V gene. The CDR3 consists of 11 residues. CDR3 loop: CASRQQGELFF.

V is TRBV6-6 and J is TRBJ2-1; without DNA, the TCRdb call of TRBD2 cannot be checked. CDR3 length equals 15 residues. Germline-derived CDR1 and CDR2 are MNHNY and SVGAGI (reference sequence). CDR3 amino acids: CASSYYRGEDNEQFF.

The rearrangement links TRBV20-1 to TRBJ2-7; TCRdb's D call of TRBD1 is untestable without DNA. This CDR3 comprises 13 residues. Per germline, CDR1 DFQATT and CDR2 SNEGSKA (reference sequence). CDR3 loop: CSARDRATYEQYF.

The rearrangement uses TRBV6-4 and TRBJ2-3. This CDR3 region has 15 residues. Per germline, CDR1 MRHNA and CDR2 SNTAGT. The CDR3 loop reads CASSEGSGSTDTQYF.

The gene calls are TRBV6-5 and TRBJ2-4; with no DNA, the TCRdb D assignment of TRBD1 cannot be verified. The germline V gene encodes CDR1 MNHEY and CDR2 SVGAGI. The CDR3 is 16 amino acids. CDR3 protein: CASSQSTGTGSHIQYF.

The CDR3 region is CASSLAELYEQYF. This chain links TRBV12-3 or TRBV12-4 with TRBJ2-7. The CDR3 has 13 residues.

The gene calls are TRBV28 and TRBJ2-7; TCRdb lists TRBD1, though no DNA is available to test this call. Germline V gene lookup returns CDR1 MDHEN and CDR2 SYDVKM. The CDR3 is 15 residues long. The CDR3 here is CASSPWTGRDYEQYF.

This clonotype registers medium-sized (0.01 to 0.1%) by frequency. The chain links TRBV9 to TRBJ2-1; as DNA is missing, the TRBD2 call by TCRdb cannot be tested. The CDR3 runs to 15 residues. The V gene's germline CDR1 is SGDLS and CDR2 YYNGEE. CDR3 loop: CASSVDGGGNNEQFF.

The chain combines TRBV27 with TRBJ2-1; the TCRdb D gene call, TRBD1, has no DNA to confirm it. This CDR3 has 16 residues. Germline CDR1 reads MNHEY; CDR2 reads SMNVEV (reference sequence). The CDR3 is CASRTTGTGSYNEQFF.

The chain joins TRBV20-1 to TRBJ2-3; TCRdb returns TRBD1, unconfirmable since there is no DNA. The germline CDR1 and CDR2 sequences are DFQATT and SNEGSKA (reference sequence). The CDR3 length is 16 residues. CDR3 in amino acids: CSARSPLGGGTDTQYF.

The chain recombines TRBV5-5 with TRBJ1-2; the D call of TRBD1 rests on TCRdb alone, since no DNA is present to check it. The CDR3 has 16 residues. Germline CDR1 SGHKS, CDR2 YYEKEE (reference sequence). This CDR3 reads CASSFSGGHAVLGYTF.